The clone carrying this T cell receptor beta chain was detected a few times. This sample was included in a study of T-cell reconstitution after alpha-beta-depleted transplantation in children. Trimming stripped 1 base from V and 9 bases from J, with 19 bases between. This CDR3 is built from 15 residues. Germline loops: CDR1 DFQATT, CDR2 SNEGSKA (reference sequence). It was with unique molecular identifiers that the TCRbeta library was prepared. From the PCR reads, TCRdb called clonotypes with MiXCR, one entry per CDR3 protein. This sample carries approximately 650,000 distinct CDR3 sequences, under 15% of them seen once, and the ten largest clones take 0.75% to 0.85%.

Here the sequenced sample was PBMCs, taken before TCRalphabeta/CD19-depleted stem cell transplant. The source is a girl aged 2-10 years with congenital amegakaryocytic thrombocytopenia, due to receive a stem cell transplant. The chain links TRBV20-1 to TRBJ2-1, with D perhaps matching TRBD1 (6 bases). The CDR3 reads CSARVGAGADREQFF. Here the CDR3 DNA reads TGCAGTGCTAGAGTCGGAGCAGGGGCGGACCGTGAGCAGTTCTTC.